This passage covers 15 T cell receptor beta chains from one sample sequenced in a study of T cells in Graves' hyperthyroidism and ophthalmopathy (dated by TCRdb to about 2019). Libraries were made using multiplex PCR. Sequenced using an Illumina HiSeq 2000. TCR beta CDR3 regions were amplified from RNA transcripts. The first round of RT-PCR for the TCR CDR3 was performed with the HTBI primer set and the Qiagen OneStep RT-PCR kit. In TCRdb, the public reads were trimmed at Q25 with fastp and aligned with MiXCR, with productive beta chains retained. Identical CDR3 proteins give one entry, which carries the most common genes and DNA. For this sample there are roughly 420,000 distinct CDR3 sequences; 15% to 17% appear just once. The top ten clones comprise roughly 8% of the sample. Sequenced input: blood. The receptors were sampled from a woman under 30 with Graves' hyperthyroidism.

This clonotype was observed at least ten times. The chain employs TRBV12-3 or TRBV12-4 and TRBJ2-7; D may be TRBD1 (6 bases). CDR3 length: 15 residues. The V and J ends lost 1 base and 0 bases respectively, with 10 bases between them. CDR3 in amino acids: CASSLEGQHSYEQYF. Here the CDR3 DNA reads TGTGCCAGCAGTTTAGAGGGACAACACTCCTACGAGCAGTACTTC.

This clonotype appeared many times. This chain uses TRBV6-2 or TRBV6-3 with TRBJ2-7, with TRBD1 identical over 7 bases. The CDR3 spans 14 residues. From germline, CDR1 is MNHEY and CDR2 SVGEGT. The junction had 9 bases not matched to a gene; V was cut back by 7 bases and J by 3 bases. The CDR3 nucleotides are TGTGCCAGCATGCCTCGGAACAGGGGCTACGAGCAGTACTTC. Translating it yields CASMPRNRGYEQYF.

This clonotype was recorded at least ten times. V and J are TRBV7-9 and TRBJ2-1, with D hard to call. Germline values: CDR1 SEHNR, CDR2 FQNEAQ (reference sequence). The CDR3 has 16 amino acids. Trimming took 0 bases from V and 10 from J, leaving 19 bases between them. In nucleotides, the CDR3 is TGTGCCAGCAGCTTAGCGTCCGGGCCGTCCCCCGGGGAGCAGTTCTTC. Its protein is CASSLASGPSPGEQFF.

This clonotype occurred many times. The J gene is TRBJ1-1, the V gene TRBV18; no definite D call. Between the trimmed V and J ends, which lost 1 base and 1 base, there was a span of 7 bases. The CDR3 covers 14 residues. Germline assignment: CDR1 KGHSH and CDR2 LQKENI. The CDR3 is CASSPQHQNTEAFF. CDR3 in DNA: TGTGCCAGCTCACCACAGCACCAGAACACTGAAGCTTTCTTT.

V usage is TRBV7-3 and J usage is TRBJ2-1; D perhaps matches TRBD1 (6 bases). The CDR3 loop spans 15 amino acids. Looked up from germline, CDR1 is SGHTA and CDR2 is FQGTGA. With 2 bases removed from V and 6 bases from J, the gap between germline ends came to 14 bases. Here the CDR3 reads CASSLQGTASNEQFF. The CDR3 DNA reads as TGTGCCAGCAGCTTACAGGGGACCGCATCCAATGAGCAGTTCTTC.

This clonotype was detected a few times. The chain uses TRBV4-1 and TRBJ2-7; 7 bases agree with TRBD2. The CDR3 extends over 15 amino acids. CDR1 and CDR2 (germline): MGHRA, YSYEKL. Trimming removed 4 bases from V and 4 bases from J; junction bases left unmatched: 10. The DNA for the CDR3 is TGCGCCAGCAGCCTAGAACTAGCGCGGGCTTACGAGCAGTACTTC. The encoded protein is CASSLELARAYEQYF.

This clonotype was recorded a few times. The gene calls are TRBV5-5 and TRBJ1-5; 8 positions agree with TRBD1. The CDR3 has 20 residues. J was trimmed by 2 bases and V by 4 bases; bases with no gene match: 20. Germline loops: CDR1 SGHKS, CDR2 YYEKEE (reference sequence). DNA of the CDR3: TGTGCCAGCAGCGATGGTCCGGGACAGGTTTGGGGTAATGGCAATCAGCCCCAGCATTTT. It translates to CASSDGPGQVWGNGNQPQHF.

In this sample, this clonotype turned up many times. The V gene is TRBV5-4, the J gene TRBJ2-1; D not resolved. Per germline, CDR1 SGHNT and CDR2 YYREEE (reference sequence). V lost 2 bases and J 1 base, leaving 16 bases between the germline ends. CDR3 size: 17 residues. This CDR3 is CASSLTGTVRSYNEQFF. The CDR3 bases are TGTGCCAGCAGCTTAACTGGAACGGTCAGATCCTACAATGAGCAGTTCTTC.

This clonotype was recorded at least ten times. CDR3 nucleotides: TGTGCCAGCAGCTCTAGGACTAGCGGGGGGGCTTATGAGCAGTTCTTC. It specifies CASSSRTSGGAYEQFF. The chain joins TRBV6-1 to TRBJ2-1; TRBD2 aligns across 15 bases. The germline V gene encodes CDR1 MNHNS and CDR2 SASEGT. Trimming at V came to 6 bases and at J to 8 bases, leaving 8 bases not matched to a gene. The CDR3 has 16 amino acids.

This clonotype was recorded at least ten times. V gene TRBV27 combines with J gene TRBJ2-3; D call uncertain. V gave up 4 bases and J gave up 2 bases, with 13 bases separating them. Per germline, CDR1 MNHEY and CDR2 SMNVEV (reference sequence). This CDR3 is 15 amino acids long. The CDR3 DNA sequence: TGTGCCAGCAGTTCCCTCTGGACCACCACAGATACGCAGTATTTT. Translated: CASSSLWTTTDTQYF.

This clonotype has more than one count but fewer than ten. The J gene is TRBJ1-1, the V gene TRBV20-1; 7 nucleotides match TRBD1. CDR3 length: 13 residues. The V gene end was trimmed by 5 bases and the J gene end by 1 base; junction bases not matched to a gene: 4. Germline assignment: CDR1 DFQATT and CDR2 SNEGSKA (reference sequence). The CDR3 DNA is TGCAGTGCTTCCAGGGGGGAGAACACTGAAGCTTTCTTT. Translated: CSASRGENTEAFF.

This chain joins TRBV27 and TRBJ1-1, with TRBD1 as a possible D gene (5 bases). V was clipped by 5 bases and J by 2 bases, with 12 bases between them. The germline V gene encodes CDR1 MNHEY and CDR2 SMNVEV (reference sequence). CDR3 length: 14 residues. The CDR3 bases are TGTGCCAGCAGTGGGACGAGTCCTAACACTGAAGCTTTCTTT. Protein: CASSGTSPNTEAFF.

This clonotype was picked up many times. The chain carries TRBV24-1 and TRBJ2-1; 12 nucleotides line up with TRBD2. This CDR3 region has 19 residues. Germline values: CDR1 KGHDR, CDR2 SFDVKD. Unmatched junction bases numbered 21, after V lost 4 bases and J lost 12 bases. CDR3 sequence reads: CATSDPGILAGGPLIGQFF. The DNA of the CDR3 is TGTGCCACCAGTGACCCCGGGATACTAGCGGGGGGACCCCTTATTGGGCAGTTCTTC.

This sequence joins TRBV19 and TRBJ1-1; TRBD1 might be the D (6 bases). The CDR3 consists of 14 residues. Trimming took off 7 bases at V and 5 bases at J, with 17 bases between the two ends. Germline V gives CDR1 LNHDA, CDR2 SQIVND (reference sequence). The CDR3 region has the DNA TGTGCCAGTAAGTGGAGGGGGGAGAGGACTGAAGCTTTCTTT. Protein product: CASKWRGERTEAFF.

This clonotype was counted many times. V usage is TRBV24-1 and J usage is TRBJ2-3; TRBD2 is a possible D gene (6 bases). This CDR3 is 12 amino acids long. Germline assignment: CDR1 KGHDR and CDR2 SFDVKD. V dropped 10 bases and J dropped 4 bases, with 11 bases sitting between them. The CDR3 spells CATARDSDTQYF. DNA for the CDR3: TGTGCCACAGCCAGGGACTCAGATACGCAGTATTTT.